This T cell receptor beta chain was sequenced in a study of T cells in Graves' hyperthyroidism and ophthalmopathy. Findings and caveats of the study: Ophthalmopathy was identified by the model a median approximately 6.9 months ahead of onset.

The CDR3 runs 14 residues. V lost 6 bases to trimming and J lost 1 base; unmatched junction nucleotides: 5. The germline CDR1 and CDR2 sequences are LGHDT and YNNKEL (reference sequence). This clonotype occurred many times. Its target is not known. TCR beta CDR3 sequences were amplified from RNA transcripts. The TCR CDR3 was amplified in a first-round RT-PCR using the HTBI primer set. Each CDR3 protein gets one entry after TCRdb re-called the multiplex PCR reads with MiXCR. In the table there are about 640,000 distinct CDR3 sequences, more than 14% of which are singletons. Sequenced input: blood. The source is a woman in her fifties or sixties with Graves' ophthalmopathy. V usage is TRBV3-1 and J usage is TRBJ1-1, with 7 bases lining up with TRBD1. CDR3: CASSRDSRNTEAFF. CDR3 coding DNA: TGTGCCAGCAGTCGGGACAGCCGGAACACTGAAGCTTTCTTT.